Shown below are 3 T cell receptor beta chains from a single sample sequenced in a study of Graves' ophthalmopathy and Graves' hyperthyroidism. CDR3 regions of TCR beta were amplified from RNA transcripts. HTBI-primed first-round RT-PCR preceded second-round multiplex PCR. TCRdb used MiXCR to reprocess the multiplex PCR reads, holding one entry per CDR3 protein. The table records about 1.1 million distinct CDR3 sequences, 35% to 40% of them present only once. The sequenced sample was peripheral blood or thyroid tissue (not recorded which). The source is an adult man with Graves' hyperthyroidism.

In this sample, this clonotype turned up many times. The chain uses TRBV5-5 and TRBJ1-6; the match to TRBD1 covers 10 bases. With V trimmed by 3 bases and J by 6 bases, 6 bases remained unmatched. The length of the CDR3 is 16 residues. Per the germline V gene, CDR1 is SGHKS and CDR2 is YYEKEE (reference sequence). Here the CDR3 reads CASSSDRGIVNSPLHF. CDR3 DNA sequence: TGTGCCAGCAGCTCGGACAGGGGGATAGTTAATTCACCCCTCCACTTT.

In this sample, this clonotype turned up once. J is TRBJ2-3 and V is TRBV7-8; D perhaps matches TRBD1 (5 bases). V was trimmed by 0 bases and J by 3 bases, leaving 10 bases between them. Germline assignment: CDR1 SGHVS and CDR2 FQNEAQ. The CDR3 extends over 15 amino acids. The CDR3 DNA is TGTGCCAGCAGCTTAGCGGCCAGGGTTACAGATACGCAGTATTTT. Encoded protein: CASSLAARVTDTQYF.

In this sample, this clonotype turned up a few times. This rearrangement joins TRBV20-1 to TRBJ1-1, with D possibly TRBD1 on 6 matching bases. Between the trimmed V and J ends, which lost 3 bases and 0 bases, there was a span of 8 bases. Germline CDR1 reads DFQATT; CDR2 reads SNEGSKA (reference sequence). The CDR3 length is 13 residues. The DNA for the CDR3 is TGCAGTGCTAGCCGGGGGCTGAACACTGAAGCTTTCTTT. Residues: CSASRGLNTEAFF.